This T cell receptor beta chain was sequenced for a study of identical twins. Whole-study findings and limits: Fewer insertions characterized abundant cord blood beta clonotypes, whereas memory repertoires showed none.

The CDR3 contains 13 residues. V shed 4 bases and J shed 0 bases, with 6 bases lying between them. In germline, CDR1 is KGHSH, CDR2 LQKENI. Worth noting for this clonotype: Antigen specificity is unknown.

In TCRdb, the 5' RACE reads were re-called with MiXCR into one record per CDR3 protein. The repertoire consists of fewer than 500,000 distinct CDR3 sequences, with roughly 26% occurring once and the leading ten covering 2.5% to 3.5%. These data are also associated with another study on T cells expressing NK-cell markers.

The sample consisted of CD4+ T cells sorted from blood. The clonotype was recovered from a woman aged 18-29 years in good health. The chain combines TRBV18 with TRBJ2-5; a weak D match, TRBD1 (5 bases). The CDR3 DNA reads TGTGCCAGCTCACAGACAGACCAAGAGACCCAGTACTTC. The encoded protein is CASSQTDQETQYF.